These T cell receptor beta chains were read from a single sample in a study of T cell repertoires in cytomegalovirus infection. TCRdb re-derived calls from the reads in MiXCR, one entry per CDR3 protein. The sample holds about 400,000 distinct CDR3 sequences, roughly 20% seen once. Sequencing was carried out using PBMCs. The receptor source for this set is a human donor in good health (CMV status not recorded). Some clones in this sample may be carry-over from other donors' samples. CDR3s include the opening cysteine and the closing phenylalanine or tryptophan.

v_gene	j_gene	CDR3aa
TRBV4-1	TRBJ2-1	CASSQDSGKNEQFF
TRBV12-3/TRBV12-4	TRBJ2-2	CASSSGTRRTRGTGELFF
TRBV2	TRBJ2-3	CASSWVSGTDTQYF
TRBV6-5	TRBJ1-5	CASSSDSYSNQPQHF
TRBV30	TRBJ2-1	CAGSQEGEWEQFF
TRBV12-3/TRBV12-4	TRBJ1-6	CASSSHRDGQGNSPLHF
TRBV7-9	TRBJ2-5	CASSVSSGGHYF
TRBV28	TRBJ2-5	CASYQGETQYF
TRBV7-2	TRBJ2-7	CASSFTSGASYEQYF
TRBV7-9	TRBJ2-1	CASSSQGRGRRNEQFF
TRBV6-5	TRBJ2-2	CASSRRQGAVAGELFF
TRBV20-1	TRBJ2-1	CSFLALGVSEQFF
TRBV25-1	TRBJ1-1	CASSDGLTTEAFF